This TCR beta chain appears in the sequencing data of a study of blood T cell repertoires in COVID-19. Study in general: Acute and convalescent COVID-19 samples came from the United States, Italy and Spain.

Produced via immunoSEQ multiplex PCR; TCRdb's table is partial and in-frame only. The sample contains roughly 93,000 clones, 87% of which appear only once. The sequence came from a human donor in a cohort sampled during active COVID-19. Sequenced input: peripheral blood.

In DNA, the CDR3 is TGTGCCAGCAGTTCCGACAGGCCTCCCTACGAGCAGTACTTC. It translates to CASSSDRPPYEQYF. This chain links TRBV28 with TRBJ2-7; a weak D match, TRBD1 (6 bases). Germline V lookup: CDR1 MDHEN, CDR2 SYDVKM. The V gene lost 4 bases and the J gene lost 2 bases, with 12 bases spanning the gap. The CDR3 totals 14 residues.